This T cell receptor (beta chain) comes out of a study of T cell repertoires in cytomegalovirus infection. Study at large: CMV infection and matching HLA type were both indicated by public TCR beta signatures.

TCRdb fed the reads into MiXCR, producing one record per CDR3 protein. The sample contains 130,000 or so distinct CDR3 sequences, about 6% of which appear only once. V lost 2 bases to trimming and J lost 6 bases, with 12 bases between them. CDR1 and CDR2 from the germline V gene are SGHDT and YYEEEE. CDR3 length equals 14 residues. Study-level findings and limits: People with CMV and the relevant HLA were identified by cumulative public TCR beta family frequency. Clonotypes of TCR beta that were HLA-C-restricted and CMV-specific dominated the ex vivo response.

This clonotype was counted only a few times. Its antigen is currently unknown. The rearrangement uses TRBV5-6 and TRBJ2-1, with a possible D match to TRBD1 (6 bases). The receptor was isolated from a human donor in good health (CMV status not recorded). Some clones in this sample may be carry-over from other donors' samples. Sequenced sample: PBMCs. The chain's CDR3 is CASSFGGQINEQFF. For the CDR3, the DNA is TGTGCCAGCAGCTTTGGCGGACAGATCAATGAGCAGTTCTTC.